This is a list of T cell receptor beta chains from one sample in a study of blood T cell repertoires in COVID-19. TCRdb's copy holds only in-frame clones and misses some; the assay was immunoSEQ multiplex PCR. The sample lists about 55,000 clones, 87% occurring once. The sequenced sample consisted of peripheral blood. The source is a man aged 35 to 55 with COVID-19, enrolled during active disease. The CDR3 runs from the conserved cysteine through the conserved F or W. The D gene is left open where the match is weak. Some rows have no size entry. The others give once, few or many, or a class for an expanded clone.

cdr3_aa | cdr3_nt | v_call | cdr3_length | d_call | j_call | clone_size
CASRGGDRTSGTQYF | TGTGCCAGTAGGGGTGGGGACAGAACGAGCGGGACCCAGTACTTC | TRBV19 | 15 | TRBD1 | TRBJ2-5 | -
CASSLTWERREQYF | TGTGCCAGCAGCCTAACTTGGGAGAGGAGGGAGCAGTACTTC | TRBV11-2 | 14 | - | TRBJ2-7 | -
CASSSPGGDTLEKLFF | TGTGCCAGCAGCTCCCCGGGGGGGGACACATTGGAAAAACTGTTTTTT | TRBV28 | 16 | - | TRBJ1-4 | -
CASSYSGRENTIYF | TGTGCCAGCAGTTATTCCGGGAGGGAAAACACCATATATTTT | TRBV6-5 | 14 | - | TRBJ1-3 | -
CASSPLTGGKDGYTF | TGCGCCAGCAGCCCCCTGACAGGGGGAAAAGATGGCTACACCTTC | TRBV4-1 | 15 | TRBD1 | TRBJ1-2 | -
CASSLALSTDSPTDTQYF | TGTGCCAGCAGCTTAGCTCTTTCGACGGACAGTCCCACAGATACGCAGTATTTT | TRBV7-9 | 18 | - | TRBJ2-3 | -
CASSLGQGGSNQPQHF | TGCGCCAGCAGCTTAGGCCAGGGAGGAAGCAATCAGCCCCAGCATTTT | TRBV5-1 | 16 | - | TRBJ1-5 | -
CAIRAGLAGGSSYEQYF | TGTGCCATCAGAGCGGGACTAGCGGGGGGGAGCTCCTACGAGCAGTACTTC | TRBV10-3 | 17 | TRBD2 | TRBJ2-7 | -
CASKVMGDTDTQYF | TGCGCCAGCAAAGTTATGGGAGACACAGATACGCAGTATTTT | TRBV5-1 | 14 | - | TRBJ2-3 | -
CASSPPSGRADKYF | TGTGCCAGCAGCCCTCCTAGCGGGAGGGCCGATAAGTACTTC | TRBV5-6 | 14 | TRBD2 | TRBJ2-7 | -
CASSQTSGGHYEQYF | TGTGCCAGCAGCCAGACTAGCGGGGGGCACTACGAGCAGTACTTC | TRBV4-2 | 15 | TRBD2 | TRBJ2-7 | -
CASSRLGAGAFYGYTF | TGTGCCAGCAGCCGCCTTGGGGCGGGGGCCTTCTATGGCTACACCTTC | TRBV21-1 | 16 | - | TRBJ1-2 | -
CASSVGGLAGYEQFF | TGTGCCAGCAGCGTAGGGGGACTAGCGGGTTACGAGCAGTTCTTC | TRBV9 | 15 | TRBD2 | TRBJ2-1 | -
CASSSGSGFSRNEQYF | TGTGCCAGCAGCTCTGGGAGCGGGTTTAGTAGGAACGAGCAGTACTTC | TRBV7-2 | 16 | - | TRBJ2-7 | few
CASSNRDNTEAFF | TGTGCCAGCAGCAACAGGGATAACACTGAAGCTTTCTTT | TRBV7-9 | 13 | - | TRBJ1-1 | -
CATSRDKAGQGSVLTF | TGTGCCACCAGCAGAGATAAGGCGGGACAGGGCAGCGTCCTGACTTTC | TRBV15 | 16 | TRBD1 | TRBJ2-6 | -
CASSRGTTGSYNEQFF | TGTGCCAGCAGCAGGGGAACGACAGGGTCCTACAATGAGCAGTTCTTC | TRBV21-1 | 16 | - | TRBJ2-1 | -
CASIGTARRGGYTF | TGTGCCAGCATTGGGACAGCCAGACGAGGTGGCTACACCTTC | TRBV2 | 14 | TRBD1 | TRBJ1-2 | -
CASSRLAGESYEQFF | TGTGCCAGTAGTAGACTAGCGGGAGAGAGCTATGAGCAGTTCTTC | TRBV19 | 15 | TRBD2 | TRBJ2-1 | -
CASSLLQGLGVHYGYTF | TGTGCCAGCAGTCTCCTACAGGGATTAGGCGTACATTATGGCTACACCTTC | TRBV28 | 17 | - | TRBJ1-2 | -
CASSRTSEETDTQYF | TGTGCCAGCAGCCGGACTAGCGAAGAGACAGATACGCAGTATTTT | TRBV5-4 | 15 | TRBD2 | TRBJ2-3 | -
CTSSQGAGQQYF | TGCACCAGCAGCCAAGGAGCGGGTCAGCAGTACTTC | TRBV1 | 12 | - | TRBJ2-7 | -
CASSATGYYGYTF | TGTGCCAGCAGCGCGACAGGGTATTACGGCTACACCTTC | TRBV5-5 | 13 | TRBD1 | TRBJ1-2 | -